Listed below are T cell receptor beta chains from one sample, sequenced in a study of cytomegalovirus exposure and HLA in healthy donors. Generated by immunoSEQ multiplex PCR, the TCRdb table keeps only in-frame clones and is missing some. This specimen shows approximately 120,000 clones; the ten leading clones hold roughly 2%. Material for sequencing was PBMCs. These receptors were taken from a woman aged 55-70 years in good health and CMV-seronegative. Both conserved end residues are part of each CDR3. The D gene is left open where the match is weak.

cdr3_nt cdr3_aa cdr3_length d_call j_call v_call
TGTGCCAGCAGTTTGGACAGGGGGAGCTCCTACGAGCAGTACTTC CASSLDRGSSYEQYF 15 TRBD1 TRBJ2-7 TRBV28
TGTGCCAGCAGTTACGGACTCCAGAACACTGAAGCTTTCTTT CASSYGLQNTEAFF 14 . TRBJ1-1 TRBV6-6
TGTGCCAGCAGCCTAAGGGGGGGGTACGGAATCACCGGGGAGCTGTTTTTT CASSLRGGYGITGELFF 17 . TRBJ2-2 TRBV9
TGTGCCAGCAGTATACAGGGGGGTACTGGAAACACCATATATTTT CASSIQGGTGNTIYF 15 TRBD1 TRBJ1-3 TRBV11-2
TGTGCCAGCAGCCCCGGACTAGCGGGGTCCTACGAGCAGTACTTC CASSPGLAGSYEQYF 15 TRBD2 TRBJ2-7 TRBV6-5
TGTGCCAGCAGAGCGGAGCTAAACACTGAAGCTTTCTTT CASRAELNTEAFF 13 . TRBJ1-1 TRBV2
TGCGCCAGCAGCTCGCCTCTCGGACTGGGAGAGACCCAGTACTTC CASSSPLGLGETQYF 15 . TRBJ2-5 TRBV5-1
TGTGCCAGCAGTTCCCAAGACAGGGCGAGGGAGACCCAGTACTTC CASSSQDRARETQYF 15 TRBD1 TRBJ2-5 TRBV27
TGTGCCAGTAGTATAGAGGGGCAGATCTACGAGCAGTACTTC CASSIEGQIYEQYF 14 . TRBJ2-7 TRBV19
TGTGCCAGCAGCTTACTGAGCGGGGAGCGGGGGCAGTACTTC CASSLLSGERGQYF 14 TRBD2 TRBJ2-7 TRBV11-2
TGTGCCAGCAGCTTGGAGGGTGGGGACTATGGCTACACCTTC CASSLEGGDYGYTF 14 . TRBJ1-2 TRBV7-3
TGTGCCAGCAGCCAAGACTTAGGACAGCTGAACACTGAAGCTTTCTTT CASSQDLGQLNTEAFF 16 . TRBJ1-1 TRBV14
TGTGCCATCAGTGAGGGGGCAGTTTCAACTAATGAAAAACTGTTTTTT CAISEGAVSTNEKLFF 16 . TRBJ1-4 TRBV10-3
TGTGCCAGCAGCTTTAGGAACAGGGGTGGCACAGATACGCAGTATTTT CASSFRNRGGTDTQYF 16 TRBD1 TRBJ2-3 TRBV7-2
TGCGCCAGCAGTCCCCGACGGGATGGCTCTGAGCAGTTCTTC CASSPRRDGSEQFF 14 . TRBJ2-1 TRBV10-1
TGTGCCAGCAGTCCCTATCGGGGGTACAACGAGCAGTACTTC CASSPYRGYNEQYF 14 . TRBJ2-7 TRBV27
TGTGCCAGCAGCTTACAGCTGGCGGGGGGCGGAGATACGCAGTATTTT CASSLQLAGGGDTQYF 16 TRBD2 TRBJ2-3 TRBV7-3
TGTGCCAGCAGCTTGGGTGGGGCACAGGGTTGGCGCGGGAGAAATCAGCCCCAGCATTTT CASSLGGAQGWRGRNQPQHF 20 . TRBJ1-5 TRBV5-8
TGTGCCAGCAGTCTCGAGGGAGGGGAGACCCAGTACTTC CASSLEGGETQYF 13 TRBD2 TRBJ2-5 TRBV2
TGTGCCAGCAGCCACACGCCGGGATCCTACGAGCAGTACTTC CASSHTPGSYEQYF 14 . TRBJ2-7 TRBV5-8
TGTGCCAGCAGCCCGGGAAGGGGAGGGTTCGGGTCTTTCTTT CASSPGRGGFGSFF 14 . TRBJ1-1 TRBV11-2
TGTGCCAGCAGCCTCGGACAGATTGGAAACACCATATATTTT CASSLGQIGNTIYF 14 . TRBJ1-3 TRBV7-6
TGTGCCAGCAGGGACATCTCCTACAATGAGCAGTTCTTC CASRDISYNEQFF 13 . TRBJ2-1 TRBV7-8
TGTGCCAGCAGTGACTACGCTAGCGGCTACACCTTC CASSDYASGYTF 12 . TRBJ1-2 TRBV6-1
TGTGCCAGCAGCTTAGCCACAGGTGAAAAACTGTTTTTT CASSLATGEKLFF 13 . TRBJ1-4 TRBV7-9
TGTGCCAGCAGTTGGCCGGGGACAGGGGTCGAGCAGTACTTC CASSWPGTGVEQYF 14 TRBD1 TRBJ2-7 TRBV28
TGTGCCAGCAGTGAAGCGGGACAGGGGACCGAGACCCAGTACTTC CASSEAGQGTETQYF 15 TRBD1 TRBJ2-5 TRBV2
TGTGCCAGCAGCCCCCTAGCGGTTAGCGGCTCCTACAATGAGCAGTTCTTC CASSPLAVSGSYNEQFF 17 TRBD2 TRBJ2-1 TRBV5-5
TGTGCCAGCTCACCACCGCTCCAGGGGGCATCCGAGCAGTACTTC CASSPPLQGASEQYF 15 TRBD1 TRBJ2-7 TRBV18
TGTGCCAGCAGCCTGGGACAGGCGGCCAATCAGCCCCAGCATTTT CASSLGQAANQPQHF 15 TRBD1 TRBJ1-5 TRBV7-6
TGCGCCAGCAGCGGAACCGGGAGGGCAGATACGCAGTATTTT CASSGTGRADTQYF 14 TRBD2 TRBJ2-3 TRBV5-1
TGCGCCAGCAGCCCCAAGGGTACTAGCGGGAGGGCCAGTTTGCCAGGTGAGCAGTTCTTC CASSPKGTSGRASLPGEQFF 20 TRBD2 TRBJ2-1 TRBV5-1
TGTGCCAGCAGTAGGACAGGGGCTCGAGAGACCCAGTACTTC CASSRTGARETQYF 14 TRBD1 TRBJ2-5 TRBV2
TGCGCCAGCAGCCAGAGGGGGGGGGTTGGAAACACCATATATTTT CASSQRGGVGNTIYF 15 . TRBJ1-3 TRBV4-1
TGTGCCACCAGCAGAGAAGCGGCCAGTTCCTACGAGCAGTACTTC CATSREAASSYEQYF 15 . TRBJ2-7 TRBV15
TGTGCCAGCAGGTACGAAGGGACTATTGGGCCCATAAAGCAGTACTTC CASRYEGTIGPIKQYF 16 TRBD2 TRBJ2-5 TRBV2
TGTGCCAGTAGGACGACAGGGGGCGACCCCAGTGAGCAGTTCTTC CASRTTGGDPSEQFF 15 TRBD1 TRBJ2-1 TRBV19
TGTGCCAGCAGCTTTCCCGGTTCATTTTTCCTAGGCACCGGGGAGCTGTTTTTT CASSFPGSFFLGTGELFF 18 . TRBJ2-2 TRBV7-8
TGTGCCAGCAGGGTAGCGAATGAGCAGTTCTTC CASRVANEQFF 11 . TRBJ2-1 TRBV2